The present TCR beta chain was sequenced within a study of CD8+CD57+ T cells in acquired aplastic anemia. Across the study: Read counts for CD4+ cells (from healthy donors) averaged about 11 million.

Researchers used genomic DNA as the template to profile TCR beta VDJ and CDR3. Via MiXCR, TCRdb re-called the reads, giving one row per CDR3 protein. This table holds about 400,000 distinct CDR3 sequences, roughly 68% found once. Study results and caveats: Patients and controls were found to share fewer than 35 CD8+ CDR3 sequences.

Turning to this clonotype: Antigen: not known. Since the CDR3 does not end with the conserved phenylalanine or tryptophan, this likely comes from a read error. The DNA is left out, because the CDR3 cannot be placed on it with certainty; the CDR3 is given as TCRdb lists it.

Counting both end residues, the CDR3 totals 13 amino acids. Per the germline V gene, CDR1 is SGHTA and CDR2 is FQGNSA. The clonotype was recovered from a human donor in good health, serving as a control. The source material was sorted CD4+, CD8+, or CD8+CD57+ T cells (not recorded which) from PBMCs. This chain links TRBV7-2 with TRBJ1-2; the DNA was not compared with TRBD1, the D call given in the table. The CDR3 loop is CASSPKGGWGETQ.